This entry lists 16 T cell receptor beta chains sequenced from one sample in a study of cytomegalovirus exposure and HLA in healthy donors. This PCR relied on a set of 60 Vbeta primers and 13 Jbeta primers. Sequenced by immunoSEQ multiplex PCR; TCRdb stores in-frame clones only, minus some. The data contain 80,000 or so clones, roughly 70% of them seen just once; the ten biggest clones take up 20% to 25%. The sample consisted of PBMCs. The receptor source for this set is a man younger than 40 in good health and CMV-seropositive.

V gene TRBV7-3 combines with J gene TRBJ2-1; 9 nucleotides match TRBD1. The germline V gene has CDR1 SGHTA and CDR2 FQGTGA. The CDR3 consists of 16 residues. After removal of 3 bases from V and 6 bases from J, the junction contained 9 bases not matched to a gene. CDR3 sequence reads: CASSFGTGGSSNEQFF. For the CDR3, the DNA is TGTGCCAGCAGCTTTGGCACAGGGGGCAGTAGCAATGAGCAGTTCTTC. The whole variable domain, filled in from reference TRBV7-3 and TRBJ2-1, reads GAGVSQTPSNKVTEKGKYVELRCDPISGHTALYWYRQSLGQGPEFLIYFQGTGAADDSGLPNDRFFAVRPEGSVSTLKIQRTERGDSAVYLCASSFGTGGSSNEQFFGPGTRLTVL.

The CDR3 here is CASSISGGPYEQYF. The CDR3 bases are TGTGCCAGCAGCATTAGCGGGGGTCCCTACGAGCAGTACTTC. This chain joins TRBV7-3 and TRBJ2-7; 9 positions match TRBD2. This CDR3 is built from 14 residues. Germline V gene sequence: CDR1 SGHTA, CDR2 FQGTGA. The trim removed 5 bases at V and 2 bases at J, leaving 4 bases unmatched.

The rearrangement joins TRBV10-3 to TRBJ2-3; 10 nucleotides match TRBD1. V was pared by 2 bases and J by 3 bases, with 5 bases of the junction left unmatched. The CDR3 loop spans 16 amino acids. Germline V gene sequence: CDR1 ENHRY, CDR2 SYGVKD. CDR3 nucleotide sequence: TGTGCCATCAGTGAGGGGGACAGGGGTCGTACAGATACGCAGTATTTT. Translation gives CAISEGDRGRTDTQYF.

This clone has only a few counts. This chain joins TRBV5-6 and TRBJ2-3, with 10 bases aligning to TRBD2. CDR1 and CDR2 from the germline V gene are SGHDT and YYEEEE. Trimming removed 4 bases from V and 3 bases from J; junction bases left unmatched: 11. CDR3 length: 17 residues. The CDR3 is CASSRSGRGTRTDTQYF. Written as DNA, the CDR3 is TGTGCCAGCAGCCGAAGCGGGAGGGGGACTAGGACAGATACGCAGTATTTT.

V and J are TRBV19 and TRBJ2-3, with 10 bases matching TRBD2. Germline values: CDR1 LNHDA, CDR2 SQIVND (reference sequence). Trimming removed 3 bases from V and 1 base from J; junction bases left unmatched: 1. This CDR3 comprises 15 residues. Here the CDR3 DNA reads TGTGCCAGTAGTATGCTAGCGGGGGGCACAGATACGCAGTATTTT. It translates to CASSMLAGGTDTQYF.

The genes are TRBV7-2 and TRBJ2-3; the D gene is possibly TRBD2 (6 bases). V was trimmed by 5 bases and J by 0 bases, leaving 12 bases between them. The CDR3 length is 15 residues. Looked up from germline, CDR1 is SGHTA and CDR2 is FQGNSA. The CDR3 protein is CASSESGRSTDTQYF. The CDR3 nucleotides are TGTGCCAGCAGCGAGAGTGGGAGGAGCACAGATACGCAGTATTTT.

The chain recombines TRBV19 with TRBJ1-5; 7 bases map to TRBD1. The CDR3 loop spans 13 amino acids. CDR1 is LNHDA and CDR2 is SQIVND in the germline V gene (reference sequence). Losses at the gene ends were 8 bases for V and 5 bases for J; bases not matched to a gene: 6. The CDR3 reads CASGTDFYQPQHF. The CDR3 DNA reads as TGTGCCAGTGGGACAGACTTTTATCAGCCCCAGCATTTT. The full variable domain, its missing parts supplied by reference TRBV19 and TRBJ1-5, is DGGITQSPKYLFRKEGQNVTLSCEQNLNHDAMYWYRQDPGQGLRLIYYSQIVNDFQKGDIAEGYSVSREKKESFPLTVTSAQKNPTAFYLCASGTDFYQPQHFGDGTRLSIL.

As DNA, the CDR3 is TGTGCCAGCAGTGAAGATCAGGGGTGGTCCGAAAAACTGTTTTTT. Translated, it gives CASSEDQGWSEKLFF. The V gene is TRBV6-1, the J gene TRBJ1-4; D perhaps matches TRBD1 (6 bases). The CDR3 sequence is 15 residues long. V lost 1 base and J 8 bases, leaving 14 bases between the germline ends. Germline CDR1 reads MNHNS; CDR2 reads SASEGT.

This clone came up a few times. The chain combines TRBV6-5 with TRBJ2-5, with a possible D match to TRBD1 (5 bases). This CDR3 is built from 15 residues. V was clipped by 5 bases and J by 5 bases, with 18 bases between them. Germline values: CDR1 MNHEY, CDR2 SVGAGI. The CDR3 here is CASSTSGLEGETQYF. CDR3 nucleotide sequence: TGTGCCAGCAGTACATCAGGGTTGGAAGGGGAGACCCAGTACTTC.

V and J are TRBV4-3 and TRBJ1-2, with D unclear. Trimming took off 4 bases at V and 4 bases at J, with 7 bases between the two ends. This CDR3 contains 12 residues. Germline lookup yields CDR1 LGHNA and CDR2 YSLEER. The CDR3 coding sequence is TGCGCCAGCAGCCTGGACTCCTATGGCTACACCTTC. This translates into CASSLDSYGYTF.

The chain carries TRBV9 and TRBJ2-3, with unresolved D. V gave up 4 bases and J gave up 1 base, with 16 bases separating them. The CDR3 sequence is 16 residues long. Per the germline V gene, CDR1 is SGDLS and CDR2 is YYNGEE. CDR3 sequence reads: CASSPHDSPGTDTQYF. CDR3 bases: TGTGCCAGCAGCCCCCACGATAGCCCGGGCACAGATACGCAGTATTTT. Looking up the rest from reference TRBV9 and TRBJ2-3 gives the full variable domain: DSGVTQTPKHLITATGQRVTLRCSPRSGDLSVYWYQQSLDQGLQFLIQYYNGEERAKGNILERFSAQQFPDLHSELNLSSLELGDSALYFCASSPHDSPGTDTQYFGPGTRLTVL.

This sequence joins TRBV28 and TRBJ1-5; perhaps TRBD1 as D (6 bases). Germline loops: CDR1 MDHEN, CDR2 SYDVKM. This CDR3 region has 15 residues. Trimming took 6 bases from V and 0 from J, leaving 12 bases between them. This chain's CDR3 is CASRGGDISNQPQHF. Written as DNA, the CDR3 is TGTGCCAGCAGAGGTGGGGACATTAGCAATCAGCCCCAGCATTTT.

The V and J genes are TRBV10-3 and TRBJ2-7; 8 positions match TRBD1. With V trimmed by 4 bases and J by 5 bases, 10 bases remained unmatched. The CDR3 extends over 15 amino acids. CDR1 and CDR2 from the germline V gene are ENHRY and SYGVKD. In DNA form, the CDR3 reads TGTGCCATCAGTGCATGGACAGGGAGAAACGACGAGCAGTACTTC. It yields the protein CAISAWTGRNDEQYF.

V usage is TRBV9 and J usage is TRBJ2-3; 7 positions match TRBD2. The CDR3 consists of 15 residues. V was pared by 0 bases and J by 1 base, with 2 bases of the junction left unmatched. Germline CDR1 is SGDLS and CDR2 is YYNGEE. CDR3 amino acids: CASSVGTSGTDTQYF. In nucleotides, the CDR3 is TGTGCCAGCAGCGTAGGAACTAGCGGCACAGATACGCAGTATTTT.

V is TRBV5-4 and J is TRBJ1-1; TRBD1 matches at 12 bases. Germline V CDR1 and CDR2: SGHNT, YYREEE (reference sequence). This CDR3 comprises 15 residues. J gave up 6 bases and V 5 bases, and 8 bases lay outside the gene matches. The CDR3 DNA sequence: TGTGCCAGCAGTTCGGGGGACAGGGGGCGCGCTGAAGCTTTCTTT. As protein: CASSSGDRGRAEAFF. Full variable domain (outside the CDR3, taken from reference TRBV5-4 and TRBJ1-1): ETGVTQSPTHLIKTRGQQVTLRCSSQSGHNTVSWYQQALGQGPQFIFQYYREEENGRGNFPPRFSGLQFPNYSSELNVNALELDDSALYLCASSSGDRGRAEAFFGQGTRLTVV.

This chain connects TRBV15 to TRBJ2-5; D possibly corresponds to TRBD1 (5 bases). The CDR3 consists of 13 residues. Trimming took 2 bases from V and 2 from J, leaving 6 bases between them. Germline values: CDR1 LNHNV, CDR2 YYDKDF (reference sequence). The CDR3 DNA is TGTGCCACCAGCAGACAGGGACAAGAGACCCAGTACTTC. As protein: CATSRQGQETQYF. Variable domain in full (rest from reference TRBV15 and TRBJ2-5): DAMVIQNPRYQVTQFGKPVTLSCSQTLNHNVMYWYQQKSSQAPKLLFHYYDKDFNNEADTPDNFQSRRPNTSFCFLDIRSPGLGDTAMYLCATSRQGQETQYFGPGTRLLVL.